This T cell receptor (beta chain) was profiled in a study of T cells in Graves' hyperthyroidism and ophthalmopathy (dated by TCRdb to the late 2010s). Concerning the study at large: Peripheral blood was collected at initial diagnosis, before any treatment. The study also compared thyroid tissue and blood T-cell repertoires from over 5 Graves' hyperthyroidism patients. Prospective prediction of ophthalmopathy was tested in an independent validation cohort consisting of about 20 hyperthyroidism patients and more than 15 patients who later progressed to ophthalmopathy. The paper reports TCR Vbeta CDR3 sequencing of about 140 peripheral blood samples: fewer than 50 ophthalmopathy, around 80 hyperthyroidism and around 17 progressor patients. After sampling, hyperthyroidism patients received methimazole starting at 30 mg daily, and ophthalmopathy patients received high-dose intravenous methylprednisolone. The 80 to 100 discovery patients were randomly divided into training and test sets at a 7:3 ratio. To identify distinguishing TCR V-J signatures, a discovery cohort of some 100 patients was used, comprising 40 to 45 with Graves' ophthalmopathy and some 60 with stable Graves' hyperthyroidism.

TCR beta CDR3 regions were amplified from RNA transcripts. A first-round RT-PCR of the TCR CDR3 used the HTBI primer set with the Qiagen OneStep RT-PCR kit. Libraries were constructed in a second round of multiplex PCR, after which size selection and purification were performed. The libraries were sequenced on an Illumina HiSeq2000 using paired-end 100 bp reads. The authors processed their data as follows. Raw data were processed with SOAPnuke, discarding reads with adapters, uncalled bases, mean Phred below 15, or no exact constant-primer or identifier match. High-quality paired reads were merged using COPE v1.2.5, and each unique nucleotide sequence was defined as a clonotype. MiTCR v1.1 was used to align the clonotypes against IMGT TRBV, TRBD and TRBJ reference segments. Analysis was restricted to V-J combinations with a frequency above 0.0001, which covered approximately 99% of repertoires. The TCS score was defined as F50 (clonal expansion) divided by E x V (chaos), with BLOSUM62-based TCRdist calculated between CDR3 peptides within each V-J. Welch's t-statistics and random forest reduced around 550 V-J features to 13, which were used in a naive Bayes classifier (R e1071). The public sequencing data were trimmed at Q25 with fastp and processed into clonotypes with MiXCR by TCRdb, which kept only in-frame beta chains. Every entry covers one CDR3 protein and lists the most common genes and DNA from its rows. TCRdb, not the original authors, processed these V and J calls. The sample data list fewer than 900,000 distinct CDR3 sequences, and around 15% of these were observed just once. The ten largest clones take up approximately 8.4% of the sample.

The study at large found these results: Blood samples also contained most of the expanded thyroid clonotypes (frequency above 0.001), which suggests that blood repertoires may reflect thyroid immune responses. Sample size was not statistically predetermined, and investigators were not blinded to group allocation. A model built on a 13 V-J signature distinguished ophthalmopathy from stable hyperthyroidism, reaching 85% to 90% sensitivity and 81.08% specificity in cross-validation and 80%/75% in testing. During validation, the model predicted progression to ophthalmopathy a median of about 6.3 months ahead of onset, with roughly 65% sensitivity and 72.22% specificity.

A patient counted as having stable Graves' hyperthyroidism if no progression to ophthalmopathy occurred over 18 months of follow-up. Hyperthyroidism patients were aged 18 to 65 years and newly diagnosed, with disease duration of less than 2 months. The study excluded patients with uncontrolled infections, other autoimmune diseases, pregnancy or lactation. Clinical symptoms, serum thyroxine and TRAb, thyroid ultrasound, and orbital computed tomography formed the basis for the diagnoses. PBMCs were isolated from 8 to 10 ml of fresh peripheral blood by Ficoll-Paque density gradient centrifugation. Trizol reagent was used to extract total RNA, and RNA quality was then checked on an Agilent 2100 Bioanalyzer. V and J are truncated by 3 bases and 0 bases respectively, leaving an intervening sequence of 19 bases. The CDR3 starts with the cysteine, ends with the phenylalanine, and has 18 residues. The entry retains the CDR3 DNA only, 54 bases that are in frame from base 1. For CDR1 and CDR2, the germline V gene lists MDHEN and SYDVKM.

There are many counts of this clonotype. It has no known antigen specificity. Base qualities are not recorded, but no much larger clone differs from it by a single base. Recombination connected TRBV28 to TRBJ2-3; a tentative D match to TRBD2 spans 5 bases. The source of this sequence is a young man with Graves' hyperthyroidism. The sample taken for sequencing was blood. The bases are TGTGCCAGCAGTTTTAATCGAGCGGACCGCCCTAGCACAGATACGCAGTATTTT. This encodes CASSFNRADRPSTDTQYF.